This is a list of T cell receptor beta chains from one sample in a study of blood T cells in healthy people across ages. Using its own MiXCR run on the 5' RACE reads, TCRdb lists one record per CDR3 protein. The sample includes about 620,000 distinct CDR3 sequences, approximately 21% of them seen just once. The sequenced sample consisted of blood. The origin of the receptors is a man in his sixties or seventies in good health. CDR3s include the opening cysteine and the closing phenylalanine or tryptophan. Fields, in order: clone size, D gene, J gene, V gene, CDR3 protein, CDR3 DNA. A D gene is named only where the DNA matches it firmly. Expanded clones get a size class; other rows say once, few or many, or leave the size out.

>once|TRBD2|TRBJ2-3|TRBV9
CASSVGEGNTQYF
TGTGCCAGCAGCGTAGGGGAGGGAAATACGCAGTATTTT
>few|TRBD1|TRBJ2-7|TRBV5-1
CASNRDSAYEQYF
TGCGCCAGCAACCGGGACAGCGCCTACGAGCAGTACTTC
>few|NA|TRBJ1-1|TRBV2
CASTKDREGDEAFF
TGTGCCAGCACCAAGGACAGAGAGGGGGATGAAGCTTTCTTT
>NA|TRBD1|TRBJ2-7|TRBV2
CASSGTGASVSYEQYF
TGTGCCAGCAGTGGGACAGGGGCTTCTGTCTCGTACGAGCAGTACTTC
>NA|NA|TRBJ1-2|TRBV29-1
CSVTSADGYTF
TGCAGCGTTACTTCGGCGGATGGCTACACCTTC
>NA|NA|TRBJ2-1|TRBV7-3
CASSLTVSGSYNEQFF
TGTGCCAGCAGCTTAACCGTTAGCGGATCCTACAATGAGCAGTTCTTC
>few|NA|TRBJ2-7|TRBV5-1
CASSLGGGTRYEQYF
TGCGCCAGCAGCTTGGGTGGGGGAACCCGATACGAGCAGTACTTC
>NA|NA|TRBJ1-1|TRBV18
CASSPAVENTEAFF
TGTGCCAGCTCACCTGCCGTGGAGAACACTGAAGCTTTCTTT
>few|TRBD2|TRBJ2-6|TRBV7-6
CASSSTGGSGANVLTF
TGTGCCAGCAGCTCGACGGGAGGTTCTGGGGCCAACGTCCTGACTTTC
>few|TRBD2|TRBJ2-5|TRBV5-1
CASSLMRTSGEAETQYF
TGCGCCAGCAGCTTGATGAGGACTAGCGGAGAGGCGGAGACCCAGTACTTC
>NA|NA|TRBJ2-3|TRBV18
CASSLIVPISTDTQYF
TGTGCCAGCTCCCTCATCGTCCCTATATCCACAGATACGCAGTATTTT